This T cell receptor (beta chain) was sequenced in a study of a mutant IDH1 vaccine in newly diagnosed glioma. In the study overall: Treated patients had a mean age of about 44 years and an approximately 62% male, approximately 38% female split.

Note on this clone: Its cognate antigen is unknown.

As to time point: baseline, week 1 (first vaccination visit). Treatment in this sample: pre-vaccination baseline after standard-of-care therapy. Study-wide results and limits: It seemed that pseudoprogression was not linked to changes in the top peripheral T cell clonotypes. In about 93% of patients, immune responses induced by the vaccine occurred.

Trimming removed 3 bases at V and 11 bases at J, with 17 bases between. This CDR3 comprises 14 residues. CDR1 is MNHEY, CDR2 SMNVEV, per germline (reference sequence). Repertoires were generated with immunoSEQ multiplex PCR, while TCRdb's copy carries only in-frame clones and drops some. Here the sample spans over 80,000 clones, roughly 90% being singletons. The specimen comprised PBMCs, sampled from a glioma patient treated with radiotherapy, temozolomide or both. The genes are TRBV27 and TRBJ2-1, with D unclear. The receptor was derived from a woman aged 50 to 60 with glioma. CDR3: CASSFPRIGGKQFF. The CDR3 nucleotides are TGTGCCAGCAGTTTCCCGCGTATCGGTGGGAAGCAGTTCTTC.